One T cell receptor (beta chain) is described in this entry. Only in-frame clones appear in the TCRdb table, and some are missing; sequencing was by immunoSEQ multiplex PCR. Among around 72,000 clones, more than 90% were seen once, and the ten largest hold approximately 2.1%. Germline V lookup: CDR1 SQVTM, CDR2 ANQGSEA. V lost 3 bases and J 9 bases, leaving 12 bases between the germline ends. The CDR3 loop spans 11 amino acids. The data stem from a study of T cell changes during pregnancy in multiple sclerosis. This receptor was obtained from a female donor in good health, enrolled as a control in a pregnancy study. The specimen comprised peripheral blood, sampled in the second trimester of pregnancy. The chain combines TRBV29-1 with TRBJ2-7, with a weak D call TRBD2 (5 bases). The CDR3 reads CSVEGARGQYF. Written as DNA, the CDR3 is TGCAGCGTTGAGGGCGCCCGGGGGCAGTACTTC.